Here is one TCR beta chain with its context. These data originate in a study of T cells after yellow fever vaccination. From the 5' RACE reads, TCRdb called clonotypes with MiXCR, one entry per CDR3 protein. The data show about 580,000 distinct CDR3 sequences, about a sixth seen once. Germline-derived CDR1 and CDR2 are DFQATT and SNEGSKA (reference sequence). V was cut by 4 bases and J by 3 bases, with 16 bases left in between. The CDR3 sequence is 15 residues long. The TCR originated in a man younger than 35 who received the YFV17D yellow fever vaccine. The specimen comprised PBMCs, sampled around 5 days after the first yellow fever vaccination. V is TRBV20-1 and J is TRBJ1-5, with unresolved D. CDR3 DNA: TGCAGTGCTACCGGACCCAACGGGCTCAATCAGCCCCAGCATTTT. This translates into CSATGPNGLNQPQHF.